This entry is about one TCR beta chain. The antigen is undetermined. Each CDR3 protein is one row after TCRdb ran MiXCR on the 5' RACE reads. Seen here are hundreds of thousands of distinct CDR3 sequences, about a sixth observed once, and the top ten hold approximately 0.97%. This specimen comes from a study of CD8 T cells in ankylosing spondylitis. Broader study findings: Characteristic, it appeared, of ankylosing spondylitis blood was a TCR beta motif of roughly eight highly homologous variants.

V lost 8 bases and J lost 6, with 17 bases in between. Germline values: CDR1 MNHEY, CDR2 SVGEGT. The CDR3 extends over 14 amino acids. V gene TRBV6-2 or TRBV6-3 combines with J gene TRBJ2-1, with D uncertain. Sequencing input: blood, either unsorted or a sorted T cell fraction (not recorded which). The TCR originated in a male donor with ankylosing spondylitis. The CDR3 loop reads CASEPQNLGNEQFF. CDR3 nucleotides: TGTGCCAGCGAACCTCAAAACTTGGGCAATGAGCAGTTCTTC.